The entry that follows covers one TCR beta chain sequence. Original processing methods: Counts of nucleated cells, estimated from reference gene primer amplification, were obtained. Some clones are missing from TCRdb's copy, which holds only in-frame ones; the method was immunoSEQ multiplex PCR. The DNA gave D and trimming, while V, J and clone size come from that table. The sample yields about 190,000 clones, approximately 84% seen once. This sample was taken from a study of blood T cell repertoires in COVID-19. V trimming: 4 bases; J trimming: 7 bases; junction bases outside the gene matches: 12. The germline V gene has CDR1 SGHDN and CDR2 FVKESK. The CDR3 is 16 amino acids. Donors in Cohort 3 counted as recovered after two negative PCRs, clearance, or symptom resolution.

Sequencing input: PBMCs or T cells enriched from blood (not recorded which). This TCR derives from a woman aged 25 to 39 who had recovered from COVID-19. The chain joins TRBV14 to TRBJ1-4, with 7 bases that match TRBD1. CDR3 protein: CASSLTRPRQGEKLFF. CDR3 sequence (DNA): TGTGCCAGCAGCCTTACTCGACCCCGACAGGGTGAAAAACTGTTTTTT.